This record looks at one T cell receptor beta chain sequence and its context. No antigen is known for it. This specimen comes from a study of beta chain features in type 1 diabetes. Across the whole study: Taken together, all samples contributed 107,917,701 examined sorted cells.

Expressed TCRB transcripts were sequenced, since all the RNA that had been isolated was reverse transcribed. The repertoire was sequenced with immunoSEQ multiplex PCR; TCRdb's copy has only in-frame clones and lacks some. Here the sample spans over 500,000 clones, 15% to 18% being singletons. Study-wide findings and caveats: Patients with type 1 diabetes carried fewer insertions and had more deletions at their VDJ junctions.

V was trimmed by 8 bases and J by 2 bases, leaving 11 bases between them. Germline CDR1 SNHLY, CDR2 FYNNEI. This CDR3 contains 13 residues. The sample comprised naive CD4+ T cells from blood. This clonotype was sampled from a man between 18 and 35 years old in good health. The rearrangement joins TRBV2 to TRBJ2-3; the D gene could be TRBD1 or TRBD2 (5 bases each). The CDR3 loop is CASRDRPTDTQYF. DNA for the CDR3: TGTGCCAGCCGGGACCGACCCACAGATACGCAGTATTTT.